These 26 T cell receptor beta chains were all obtained from the same sample, sequenced in a study of prognosis after radiotherapy for stage I lung cancer. Amplicons of TCR beta CDR3 were generated from genomic DNA by two-round multiplex PCR. Primers were specific to each TRBV and TRBJ gene in first-round PCR. TCRdb reanalysed the multiplex PCR reads using MiXCR and keeps one entry per CDR3 protein. The sample shows 17,000 or so distinct CDR3 sequences, roughly 45% of them seen only once. The input for sequencing was PBMCs, taken before or after stereotactic body radiation therapy (not recorded which). The receptors originated from a donor aged 50 or older with non-small cell lung cancer.

A note on this clonotype: One end of the junction is discordant with germline, which a read error may explain. The chain employs TRBV6-4 and TRBJ2-2; TRBD2 is a possible D gene (6 bases). The CDR3 covers 13 residues. Germline loops: CDR1 MRHNA, CDR2 SNTAGT. The CDR3 is CVSSVWNTGGLFF. The CDR3 coding sequence is TGTGTCAGCAGTGTCTGGAACACCGGGGGGCTGTTTTTT.

This clonotype occurred many times. The gene calls are TRBV12-3 or TRBV12-4 and TRBJ2-5; D may match TRBD1 or TRBD2 (5 bases each). V lost 3 bases and J 2 bases, leaving 13 bases between the germline ends. The CDR3 loop spans 15 amino acids. The CDR3 spells CASSLMGPKQETQYF. CDR3 nucleotides: TGTGCCAGCAGTTTGATGGGACCCAAACAAGAGACCCAGTACTTC.

This chain joins TRBV11-3 and TRBJ2-3; D call uncertain. Germline V lookup: CDR1 SGHNT, CDR2 YENEEA. The CDR3 loop spans 15 amino acids. Trimming left V 0 bases short and J 1 base short, with 8 bases between. CDR3 region: CASSLESSGTDTQYF. CDR3 DNA sequence: TGTGCCAGCAGCTTAGAGTCAAGTGGCACAGATACGCAGTATTTT.

This clonotype has just one count. This probably arose from a read error, given a far larger clone one base away. The rearrangement uses TRBV11-2 and TRBJ2-7, with 11 bases matching TRBD2. The CDR3 runs 14 residues. Germline CDR1 is SGHAT and CDR2 is FQNNGV. With 5 bases clipped from V and 7 bases from J, the junction kept 7 bases outside the gene matches. CDR3 sequence: CASSVGLADNEQYF. CDR3 in DNA: TGTGCCAGCAGCGTGGGACTAGCGGACAATGAGCAGTACTTC. Variable domain in full (rest from reference TRBV11-2 and TRBJ2-7): EAGVAQSPRYKIIEKRQSVAFWCNPISGHATLYWYQQILGQGPKLLIQFQNNGVVDDSQLPKDRFSAERLKGVDSTLKIQPAKLEDSAVYLCASSVGLADNEQYFGPGTRLTVT.

CDR3: CSARDPHSAGANTGELFF. The CDR3, as DNA: TGCAGTGCTAGAGATCCGCACTCAGCGGGGGCGAACACCGGGGAGCTGTTTTTT. The chain uses TRBV20-1 and TRBJ2-2, with 8 bases aligning to TRBD2. The length of the CDR3 is 18 residues. Germline V gene lookup returns CDR1 DFQATT and CDR2 SNEGSKA (reference sequence). The junction had 9 bases not matched to a gene; V was cut back by 0 bases and J by 0 bases.

This clonotype appeared many times. The V gene is TRBV20-1, the J gene TRBJ2-3; D possibly corresponds to TRBD2 (6 bases). Looked up from germline, CDR1 is DFQATT and CDR2 is SNEGSKA (reference sequence). CDR3 size: 17 residues. Trimming cost V 6 bases and J 0 bases, with 22 bases left between them. The CDR3, as DNA: TGCAGTGCCGAGACCTGGGAAAGCGGGCTTAGCACAGATACGCAGTATTTT. It codes for CSAETWESGLSTDTQYF.

Ten or more counts support this clonotype. The CDR3 sequence: CASGQGPNTEAFF. The CDR3 DNA sequence: TGTGCCAGCGGTCAAGGCCCAAACACTGAAGCTTTCTTT. The genes are TRBV6-1 and TRBJ1-1; D gene uncertain. Trimming pared 8 bases from V and 2 bases from J, leaving 12 bases between. This CDR3 is 13 amino acids long. CDR1 and CDR2 from the germline V gene are MNHNS and SASEGT.

This clonotype qualifies as medium-sized. The genes are TRBV6-4 and TRBJ2-2; D gene uncertain. Germline CDR1 reads MRHNA; CDR2 reads SNTAGT. V was cut by 6 bases and J by 1 base, with 6 bases left in between. The CDR3 extends over 13 amino acids. The CDR3 DNA reads TGTGCCAGCAGGGACCTGAACACCGGGGAGCTGTTTTTT. Protein product: CASRDLNTGELFF.

This clonotype is medium-sized by share. The chain employs TRBV6-5 and TRBJ2-3, with TRBD2 identical over 10 bases. Germline-derived CDR1 and CDR2 are MNHEY and SVGAGI. The ends lost 2 bases at V and 2 bases at J; junction bases unmatched: 1. CDR3 size: 15 residues. The CDR3 sequence: CASSYGTSDTDTQYF. Written as DNA, the CDR3 is TGTGCCAGCAGTTACGGGACTAGCGACACAGATACGCAGTATTTT.

This clonotype has ten or more counts. The CDR3 reads CASSSRSNQPQHF. The DNA of the CDR3 is TGTGCCAGCAGTTCAAGATCGAATCAGCCCCAGCATTTT. The chain combines TRBV12-3 or TRBV12-4 with TRBJ1-5, with D uncertain. The CDR3 has 13 amino acids. The V and J ends lost 4 bases and 4 bases respectively, with 8 bases between them.

This clonotype showed up many times. The rearrangement joins TRBV10-3 to TRBJ1-6, with D perhaps matching TRBD1 (5 bases). From germline, CDR1 is ENHRY and CDR2 SYGVKD. This CDR3 contains 14 residues. The V end was cut by 2 bases, the J end by 8 bases, with 10 bases between. In DNA, the CDR3 is TGTGCCATCAGTGAGGGGGGGGGGTATTCACCCCTCCACTTT. Residues: CAISEGGGYSPLHF.

The chain has TRBV6-1 and TRBJ1-3; perhaps TRBD1 as D (5 bases). CDR3 size: 17 residues. V lost 0 bases, J lost 1 base, and 13 bases lay in between. Germline V gene lookup returns CDR1 MNHNS and CDR2 SASEGT. The CDR3 nucleotides are TGTGCCAGCAGTGAAGCGGATAGGGGAGCTTCTGGAAACACCATATATTTT. Residues: CASSEADRGASGNTIYF.

This clonotype has a count of ten or more. V gene TRBV2 combines with J gene TRBJ2-4, with D possibly matching TRBD1 (5 bases). The CDR3 extends over 14 amino acids. Germline V CDR1 and CDR2: SNHLY, FYNNEI. V shed 3 bases and J shed 9 bases, with 15 bases lying between them. CDR3 bases: TGTGCCAGCAGTGATGTAATGACAGTCTCCATTCAGTACTTC. It is translated as CASSDVMTVSIQYF.

In this sample, this clonotype turned up once. A read error may explain this, as a much larger clone is one base away. V is TRBV10-3 and J is TRBJ2-2, with TRBD2 identical over 11 bases. CDR1 ENHRY and CDR2 SYGVKD come from the germline V gene. There are 17 residues in the CDR3. V shed 7 bases, J shed 1 base, and the junction held 8 bases outside the gene matches. The CDR3 sequence: CAINTGTSGKNTGELFF. In DNA, the CDR3 is TGTGCCATCAATACCGGGACTAGCGGTAAGAACACCGGGGAGCTGTTTTTT.

Of note for this clonotype: At one end the junction does not follow the germline gene, possibly because of a read error. The chain carries TRBV6-5 and TRBJ2-7, with D possibly TRBD1 on 5 matching bases. Germline-derived CDR1 and CDR2 are MNHEY and SVGAGI. This CDR3 has 14 residues. As DNA, the CDR3 is TGTGCTAGCAGTTCACGGTGGGGCCTTAACGAGCAGTACTTC. Encoded protein: CASSSRWGLNEQYF.

This clonotype was seen repeatedly, ten times or more. J is TRBJ2-1 and V is TRBV24-1, with unresolved D. The CDR3 runs to 15 residues. Per germline, CDR1 KGHDR and CDR2 SFDVKD. Trimming removed 0 bases from V and 0 bases from J, with 5 bases in between. The CDR3 nucleotides read TGTGCCACCAGTGATTTGGAAAGCTCCTACAATGAGCAGTTCTTC. This translates into CATSDLESSYNEQFF.

By share, this clonotype ranks as medium-sized (0.01 to 0.1%). V gene TRBV12-3 or TRBV12-4 combines with J gene TRBJ2-2; a possible D gene is TRBD2 (5 bases). V was shortened by 3 bases and J by 6 bases, with 11 bases between the two germline ends. The CDR3 runs 14 residues. Written as DNA, the CDR3 is TGTGCCAGCAGTTTTAGAGGGATCGCCGGGGAGCTGTTTTTT. It encodes CASSFRGIAGELFF.

The chain couples TRBV5-1 to TRBJ2-7, with 8 bases matching TRBD1. V lost 4 bases, J lost 3 bases, and 6 bases stayed unmatched. This CDR3 contains 14 residues. Per germline, CDR1 SGHRS and CDR2 YFSETQ. CDR3 sequence (DNA): TGCGCCAGCAGCAAGGGACAGGAGTACTACGAGCAGTACTTC. Protein sequence: CASSKGQEYYEQYF. Based on the CDR3 plus reference TRBV5-1 and TRBJ2-7, the full variable domain is KAGVTQTPRYLIKTRGQQVTLSCSPISGHRSVSWYQQTPGQGLQFLFEYFSETQRNKGNFPGRFSGRQFSNSRSEMNVSTLELGDSALYLCASSKGQEYYEQYFGPGTRLTVT.

This clonotype was picked up many times. J is TRBJ1-6 and V is TRBV5-5, with D possibly TRBD1 on 5 matching bases. The germline V gene has CDR1 SGHKS and CDR2 YYEKEE (reference sequence). The CDR3 runs 14 residues. Trimming left V 2 bases short and J 4 bases short, with 7 bases between. This CDR3 is CASSFEGYNSPLHF. As DNA, the CDR3 is TGTGCCAGCAGCTTTGAGGGGTATAATTCACCCCTCCACTTT.

This clonotype was found many times. This chain joins TRBV18 and TRBJ2-7, with D tentatively TRBD1 (5 bases). The germline V gene has CDR1 KGHSH and CDR2 LQKENI. V was shortened by 5 bases and J by 3 bases, with 11 bases between the two germline ends. The CDR3 runs 13 residues. The CDR3 DNA reads TGTGCCAGCTCAACGGACAACTTCTACGAGCAGTACTTC. Translation gives CASSTDNFYEQYF.

The V gene is TRBV9, the J gene TRBJ2-2; 14 nucleotides align to TRBD2. The CDR3 sequence is 18 residues long. Per germline, CDR1 SGDLS and CDR2 YYNGEE. With 4 bases clipped from V and 4 bases from J, the junction kept 9 bases outside the gene matches. The CDR3 here is CASSLGLAGAAATGELFF. DNA for the CDR3: TGTGCCAGCAGCTTGGGACTAGCGGGGGCCGCAGCCACCGGGGAGCTGTTTTTT.

A note on this clonotype: A much larger clonotype is one base distant, so this may be a read error. The V call is TRBV15, the J call TRBJ1-2, with unresolved D. The CDR3 runs 14 residues. Trimming shortened V by 0 bases and J by 8 bases, and 13 bases separated the two germline ends. CDR1 and CDR2 from the germline V gene are LNHNV and YYDKDF (reference sequence). This CDR3 reads CATSRDRVGPGYTF. In nucleotides, the CDR3 is TGTGCCACCAGCAGAGATCGAGTAGGGCCCGGCTACACCTTC.

This clonotype was counted at least ten times. This chain links TRBV3-1 with TRBJ2-2, with D perhaps matching TRBD1 (5 bases). CDR1 and CDR2 from the germline V gene are LGHDT and YNNKEL (reference sequence). The ends were cut back, 1 base at V and 5 bases at J, with 11 bases in the middle. CDR3 length: 15 amino acids. The CDR3 loop reads CASSQVGSGTGELFF. The CDR3 bases are TGTGCCAGCAGCCAAGTGGGATCAGGGACCGGGGAGCTGTTTTTT.

This clonotype was seen repeatedly, ten times or more. The J gene is TRBJ1-1, the V gene TRBV7-6; possibly TRBD1 for D (6 bases). Germline V gives CDR1 SGHVS, CDR2 FNYEAQ. Trimming stripped 4 bases from V and 1 base from J, with 10 bases between. CDR3 length: 14 amino acids. The CDR3 region has the DNA TGTGCCAGCAGCTCCGGGACATCGAACACTGAAGCTTTCTTT. Protein sequence: CASSSGTSNTEAFF. Full variable domain (remainder filled in from reference TRBV7-6 and TRBJ1-1): GAGVSQSPRYKVTKRGQDVALRCDPISGHVSLYWYRQALGQGPEFLTYFNYEAQQDKSGLPNDRFSAERPEGSISTLTIQRTEQRDSAMYRCASSSGTSNTEAFFGQGTRLTVV.

Remarks on this clonotype: A read error may be the cause here, since a much bigger clone is one base away. The chain couples TRBV10-3 to TRBJ1-4, with D possibly matching TRBD1 (5 bases). V dropped 0 bases and J dropped 7 bases, with 12 bases sitting between them. Germline V gene data show CDR1 as ENHRY and CDR2 as SYGVKD. This CDR3 has 15 residues. DNA for the CDR3: TGTGCCATCAGTGAGTCGAGGGGCCGGAGTGAAAAACTGTTTTTT. It is translated as CAISESRGRSEKLFF.

This clonotype was detected many times. V is TRBV6-9 and J is TRBJ2-3, with 8 nucleotides matching TRBD2. The ends lost 4 bases at V and 4 bases at J; junction bases unmatched: 13. Germline CDR1 and CDR2: MNHGY and SVAAGI. This CDR3 has 17 residues. In DNA, the CDR3 is TGTGCCAGCAGTTCCGGGGGGGGAGCGGGAGAGGCAGATACGCAGTATTTT. Translated, it gives CASSSGGGAGEADTQYF.